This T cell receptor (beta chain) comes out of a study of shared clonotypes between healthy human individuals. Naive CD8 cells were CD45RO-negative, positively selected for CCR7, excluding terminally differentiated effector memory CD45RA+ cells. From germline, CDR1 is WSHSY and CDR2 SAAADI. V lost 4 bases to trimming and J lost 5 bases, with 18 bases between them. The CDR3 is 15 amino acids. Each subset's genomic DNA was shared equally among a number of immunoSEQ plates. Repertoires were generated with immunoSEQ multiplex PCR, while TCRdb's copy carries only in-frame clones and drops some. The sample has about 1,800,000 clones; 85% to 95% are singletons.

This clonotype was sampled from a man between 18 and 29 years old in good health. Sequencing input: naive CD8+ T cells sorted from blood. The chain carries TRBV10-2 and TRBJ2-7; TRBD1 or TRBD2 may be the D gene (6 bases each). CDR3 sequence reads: CASSGWWEDSHEQYF. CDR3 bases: TGCGCCAGCAGTGGTTGGTGGGAGGACAGCCACGAGCAGTACTTC.